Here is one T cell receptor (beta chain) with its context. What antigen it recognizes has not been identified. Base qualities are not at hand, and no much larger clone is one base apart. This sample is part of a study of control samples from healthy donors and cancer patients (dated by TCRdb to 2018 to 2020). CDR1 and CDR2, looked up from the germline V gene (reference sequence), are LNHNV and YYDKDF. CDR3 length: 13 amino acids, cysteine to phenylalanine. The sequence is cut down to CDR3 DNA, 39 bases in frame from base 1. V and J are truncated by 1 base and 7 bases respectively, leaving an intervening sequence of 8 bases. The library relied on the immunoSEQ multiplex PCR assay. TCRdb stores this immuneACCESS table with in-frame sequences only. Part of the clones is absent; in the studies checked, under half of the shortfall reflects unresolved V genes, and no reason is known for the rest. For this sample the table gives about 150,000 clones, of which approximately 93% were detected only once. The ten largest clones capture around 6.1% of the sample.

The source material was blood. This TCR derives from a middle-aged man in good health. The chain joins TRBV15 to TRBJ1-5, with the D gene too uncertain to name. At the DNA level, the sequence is TGTGCCACCAGCAGAGCTCGATTACAGCCCCAGCATTTT. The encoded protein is CATSRARLQPQHF.